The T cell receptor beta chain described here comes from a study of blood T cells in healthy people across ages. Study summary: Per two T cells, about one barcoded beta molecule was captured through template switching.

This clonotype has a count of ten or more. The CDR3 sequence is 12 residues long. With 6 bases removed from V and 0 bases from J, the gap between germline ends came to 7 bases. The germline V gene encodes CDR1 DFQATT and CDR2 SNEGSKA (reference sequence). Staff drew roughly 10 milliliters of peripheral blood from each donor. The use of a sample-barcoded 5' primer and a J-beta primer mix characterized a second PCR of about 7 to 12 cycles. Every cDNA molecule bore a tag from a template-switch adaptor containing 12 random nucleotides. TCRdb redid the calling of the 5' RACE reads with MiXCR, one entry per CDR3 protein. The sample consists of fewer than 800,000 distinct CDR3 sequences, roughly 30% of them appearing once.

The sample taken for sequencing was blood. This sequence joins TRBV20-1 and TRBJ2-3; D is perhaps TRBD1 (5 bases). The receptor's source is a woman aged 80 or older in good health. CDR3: CSAGVSTDTQYF. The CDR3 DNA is TGCAGTGCAGGGGTTAGCACAGATACGCAGTATTTT.